This T cell receptor (beta chain) was recovered during a study of T cell repertoires in cytomegalovirus infection. Overall study: Shared public TCR beta signatures pointed to both CMV infection and a matching HLA type. General study results and limits: The ex vivo response showed dominance by HLA-C-restricted CMV-specific TCR beta clonotypes.

With regard to this clonotype: Its antigen is undetermined.

Each CDR3 protein gets one entry after TCRdb re-called the reads with MiXCR. The data hold more than 50,000 distinct CDR3 sequences, with 25% to 40% observed a single time. The TCR was taken from a human donor in good health (CMV status not recorded). Some clones in this sample may be carry-over from other donors' samples. The sample comprised PBMCs, sequenced either directly or after in vitro stimulation (not recorded which).

DNA of the CDR3: TGTGCCAGCAGGCGAGGTGGGGGTCAGAACACTGAAGCTTTCTTT. It translates to CASRRGGGQNTEAFF. The rearrangement uses TRBV7-2 and TRBJ1-1; maybe TRBD1 (5 bases). The CDR3 runs 15 residues. Germline V lookup: CDR1 SGHTA, CDR2 FQGNSA. V lost 6 bases to trimming and J lost 1 base, with 15 bases between them.